These 25 T cell receptor beta chains were all obtained from the same sample, sequenced in a study of shared T cell receptors in the human thymus. Using immunoSEQ multiplex PCR, the repertoire was profiled, and TCRdb retains in-frame clones only, with some absent. The table includes around 730,000 clones, 70% to 90% detected once. A further study also used this sample, focusing on human thymus T cells.

The source material was thymocytes. The receptors stem from a girl under three years old with a congenital heart defect.

The chain links TRBV6-1 to TRBJ2-5; maybe TRBD1 (5 bases). The CDR3 spans 15 residues. The germline V gene has CDR1 MNHNS and CDR2 SASEGT. The germline V and J ends were trimmed by 0 bases and 11 bases, with 19 bases remaining between them. Written as DNA, the CDR3 is TGTGCCAGCAGTGAAGCCTTGGGGCCGCTCACGTGGCAGTACTTC. Translating gives CASSEALGPLTWQYF.

The J gene is TRBJ2-2, the V gene TRBV11-2; the match to TRBD1 covers 8 bases. V shed 5 bases, J shed 1 base, and the junction held 6 bases outside the gene matches. Germline V gene lookup returns CDR1 SGHAT and CDR2 FQNNGV. The CDR3 is 16 amino acids. CDR3 nucleotide sequence: TGTGCCAGCAGCCCTGGACAGGGCGAGAACACCGGGGAGCTGTTTTTT. Its translation is CASSPGQGENTGELFF.

The chain links TRBV9 to TRBJ2-7; 11 bases are a match to TRBD1. The CDR3 extends over 15 amino acids. The trim removed 3 bases at V and 6 bases at J, leaving 8 bases unmatched. Germline V gene lookup returns CDR1 SGDLS and CDR2 YYNGEE. The CDR3 protein is CASSEGQGASLEQYF. CDR3 coding DNA: TGTGCCAGCAGCGAAGGACAGGGGGCCTCACTCGAGCAGTACTTC.

The gene calls are TRBV5-1 and TRBJ2-2; D gene ambiguous. V lost 5 bases to trimming and J lost 0 bases, with 5 bases between them. This CDR3 spans 13 amino acids. In germline, CDR1 is SGHRS, CDR2 YFSETQ. The CDR3 sequence is CASRASNTGELFF. In DNA, the CDR3 is TGCGCCAGCAGGGCATCGAACACCGGGGAGCTGTTTTTT.

The chain links TRBV6-1 to TRBJ2-1, with TRBD2 identical over 14 bases. From germline, CDR1 is MNHNS and CDR2 SASEGT. The trim removed 4 bases at V and 7 bases at J, leaving 3 bases unmatched. CDR3 length: 15 amino acids. CDR3 sequence: CASSGLAGGHNEQFF. In DNA, the CDR3 is TGTGCCAGCAGTGGACTAGCGGGGGGGCATAATGAGCAGTTCTTC.

This clone was recorded a few times. The chain couples TRBV11-2 to TRBJ1-6; D remains unclear. Germline CDR1 and CDR2: SGHAT and FQNNGV. CDR3 length equals 13 residues. Trimming took 5 bases from V and 6 from J, leaving 8 bases between them. CDR3 nucleotides: TGTGCCAGCAGCCACAGAGTTAATTCACCCCTCCACTTT. Its translation is CASSHRVNSPLHF.

V is TRBV12-5 and J is TRBJ1-1; possible D gene TRBD1, 6 bases. The CDR3 totals 12 residues. Germline V gene sequence: CDR1 LGHNT, CDR2 FRNRAP. V lost 5 bases and J 8 bases, leaving 12 bases between the germline ends. CDR3 amino acids: CASGTPQGEAFF. CDR3 bases: TGTGCTAGTGGTACCCCACAGGGAGAAGCTTTCTTT.

This clone was detected only once. The chain joins TRBV18 to TRBJ2-3; 7 bases are shared with TRBD1. Germline CDR1 reads KGHSH; CDR2 reads LQKENI. The CDR3 contains 16 residues. V was clipped by 4 bases and J by 6 bases; unmatched bases: 13. Here the CDR3 DNA reads TGTGCCAGCTCACAGAACGGGACAGTGGAGGCTGATACGCAGTATTTT. Translating gives CASSQNGTVEADTQYF.

The J gene is TRBJ1-1, the V gene TRBV15; maybe TRBD1 (5 bases). The CDR3 sequence is 14 residues long. V lost 4 bases and J lost 1, with 10 bases in between. Germline CDR1 and CDR2: LNHNV and YYDKDF (reference sequence). CDR3: CATSIYRQNTEAFF. The CDR3 nucleotides are TGTGCCACCAGCATCTACAGGCAGAACACTGAAGCTTTCTTT.

This chain joins TRBV27 and TRBJ2-7, with D uncertain. The CDR3 totals 16 residues. V was shortened by 3 bases and J by 2 bases, with 17 bases between the two germline ends. Per the germline V gene, CDR1 is MNHEY and CDR2 is SMNVEV (reference sequence). The CDR3 region has the DNA TGTGCCAGCAGTTTCCTCCGCCCCCAGGCGACCTACGAGCAGTACTTC. Amino acids: CASSFLRPQATYEQYF.

The rearrangement links TRBV29-1 to TRBJ1-2; 7 nucleotides line up with TRBD1. CDR3 size: 16 residues. CDR1 is SQVTM and CDR2 is ANQGSEA in the germline V gene. V lost 2 bases, J lost 6 bases, and 15 bases stayed unmatched. CDR3 sequence reads: CSVEFLFDRDLDGYTF. The CDR3 DNA reads as TGCAGCGTTGAATTTTTGTTTGACAGGGATCTTGATGGCTACACCTTC.

This clone was counted only a few times. The rearrangement joins TRBV13 to TRBJ2-3; D call uncertain. The CDR3 is 15 amino acids. Germline-derived CDR1 and CDR2 are PRHDT and FYEKMQ (reference sequence). V lost 2 bases and J lost 3, with 12 bases in between. CDR3 region: CASSLRISSTDTQYF. The CDR3 nucleotides read TGTGCCAGCAGCTTAAGAATCAGTTCGACAGATACGCAGTATTTT.

The chain links TRBV5-6 to TRBJ2-1, with unresolved D. The CDR3 length is 12 residues. V was pared by 0 bases and J by 8 bases, with 6 bases between. The germline gives CDR1 SGHDT, CDR2 YYEEEE. CDR3 residues: CASSLGSYEQFF. The CDR3 DNA is TGTGCCAGCAGCTTGGGGAGCTATGAGCAGTTCTTC.

The chain recombines TRBV10-3 with TRBJ2-7; 11 nucleotides align to TRBD1. CDR1 and CDR2 from the germline V gene are ENHRY and SYGVKD. This CDR3 has 16 amino acids. The J segment lost 5 bases and the V segment lost 2 bases, leaving 8 bases of the junction unmatched. CDR3 DNA: TGTGCCATCAGTGAGCCAGGACAGGGGGCGGCGGACGAGCAGTACTTC. Residues: CAISEPGQGAADEQYF.

The chain employs TRBV27 and TRBJ1-5; D call uncertain. Germline V gene sequence: CDR1 MNHEY, CDR2 SMNVEV (reference sequence). This CDR3 has 17 residues. Trimming cost V 0 bases and J 0 bases, with 12 bases left between them. The CDR3: CASSLSAFRGSNQPQHF. As DNA, the CDR3 is TGTGCCAGCAGTTTATCGGCTTTTAGAGGTAGCAATCAGCCCCAGCATTTT.

The rearrangement uses TRBV18 and TRBJ2-2; no clear D gene. Germline CDR1 reads KGHSH; CDR2 reads LQKENI. This CDR3 has 17 amino acids. V lost 2 bases to trimming and J lost 2 bases, with 15 bases between them. CDR3 protein: CASSPGPVGTNTGELFF. The CDR3 nucleotides are TGTGCCAGCTCACCAGGGCCCGTAGGCACTAACACCGGGGAGCTGTTTTTT. The complete variable domain, with remaining parts taken from reference TRBV18 and TRBJ2-2, reads NAGVMQNPRHLVRRRGQEARLRCSPMKGHSHVYWYRQLPEEGLKFMVYLQKENIIDESGMPKERFSAEFPKEGPSILRIQQVVRGDSAAYFCASSPGPVGTNTGELFFGEGSRLTVL.

The V call is TRBV9, the J call TRBJ2-5, with 10 bases lining up with TRBD2. From germline, CDR1 is SGDLS and CDR2 YYNGEE. The V and J ends lost 3 bases and 1 base, in that order; junction bases with no gene match: 6. This CDR3 spans 16 amino acids. CDR3 residues: CASSDNRLAGQETQYF. In nucleotides, the CDR3 is TGTGCCAGCAGCGACAACCGACTAGCGGGCCAAGAGACCCAGTACTTC. Based on the CDR3 plus reference TRBV9 and TRBJ2-5, the full variable domain is DSGVTQTPKHLITATGQRVTLRCSPRSGDLSVYWYQQSLDQGLQFLIQYYNGEERAKGNILERFSAQQFPDLHSELNLSSLELGDSALYFCASSDNRLAGQETQYFGPGTRLLVL.

The chain links TRBV6-6 to TRBJ1-2, with unresolved D. The germline V gene encodes CDR1 MNHNY and CDR2 SVGAGI (reference sequence). The CDR3 contains 14 residues. Trimming left V 6 bases short and J 4 bases short, with 15 bases between. The CDR3 spells CASSSGFFTYGYTF. As DNA, the CDR3 is TGTGCCAGCAGCTCGGGGTTTTTCACCTATGGCTACACCTTC.

The J gene is TRBJ2-3, the V gene TRBV5-6; 10 positions match TRBD2. The CDR3 extends over 17 amino acids. In germline, CDR1 is SGHDT, CDR2 YYEEEE. Trimming cost V 1 base and J 1 base; bases outside gene matches: 6. The DNA of the CDR3 is TGTGCCAGCAGCTTGAGCGGGAGGGTTAGTGGCACAGATACGCAGTATTTT. Its protein product is CASSLSGRVSGTDTQYF.

The genes are TRBV7-2 and TRBJ2-2, with TRBD2 matching over 8 bases. The CDR3 totals 15 residues. Germline trimming cut 5 bases from V and 5 bases from J; bases unmatched to any gene: 7. Per the germline V gene, CDR1 is SGHTA and CDR2 is FQGNSA. CDR3 loop: CASSMFSGETGELFF. DNA of the CDR3: TGTGCCAGCAGCATGTTTAGCGGGGAGACCGGGGAGCTGTTTTTT.

In this sample, this clone turned up a few times. This chain joins TRBV4-1 and TRBJ1-2; 7 bases match TRBD1. Germline CDR1 MGHRA, CDR2 YSYEKL. V lost 1 base to trimming and J lost 1 base; unmatched junction nucleotides: 12. This CDR3 region has 18 residues. DNA of the CDR3: TGCGCCAGCAGCCAAGGTCCCGTACAGGGGACTGATAACTATGGCTACACCTTC. Residues: CASSQGPVQGTDNYGYTF.

The V and J genes are TRBV6-5 and TRBJ1-1; tentative D call: TRBD1 (6 bases). V lost 1 base and J 1 base, leaving 13 bases between the germline ends. The CDR3 runs to 16 residues. Germline V gene lookup returns CDR1 MNHEY and CDR2 SVGAGI. In nucleotides, the CDR3 is TGTGCCAGCAGTTACTTACTGACAGGACCGAACACTGAAGCTTTCTTT. As protein: CASSYLLTGPNTEAFF.

The chain couples TRBV11-2 to TRBJ2-4; D may be TRBD2 (5 bases). The CDR3 totals 11 residues. Germline lookup yields CDR1 SGHAT and CDR2 FQNNGV. With 4 bases removed from V and 8 bases from J, the gap between germline ends came to 6 bases. In DNA, the CDR3 is TGTGCCAGCAGCTACGGGGACATTCAGTACTTC. Translating it yields CASSYGDIQYF.

The count of this clone is one. The junction departs from the called germline gene at one end, perhaps through a read error. The rearrangement links TRBV7-7 to TRBJ2-3; 8 bases are shared with TRBD2. In germline, CDR1 is SSHAT, CDR2 FNYEAQ (reference sequence). The CDR3 consists of 15 residues. CDR3 DNA sequence: TGTGCTAGCAGCAAGACTAGCGCGGTCACAGATACGCAGTATTTT. This sequence encodes CASSKTSAVTDTQYF.

In the case of this clone: Other DNA sequences in the sample encode the same CDR3. This chain uses TRBV28 with TRBJ1-2, with a possible D match to TRBD1 (6 bases). This CDR3 has 14 residues. Germline V gene lookup returns CDR1 MDHEN and CDR2 SYDVKM. Deletions cut 4 bases from V and 4 bases from J, with 13 bases between. This CDR3 is CASSSRGGLYGYTF. The CDR3 DNA reads as TGTGCCAGCAGTTCGAGGGGGGGCCTCTATGGCTACACCTTC.